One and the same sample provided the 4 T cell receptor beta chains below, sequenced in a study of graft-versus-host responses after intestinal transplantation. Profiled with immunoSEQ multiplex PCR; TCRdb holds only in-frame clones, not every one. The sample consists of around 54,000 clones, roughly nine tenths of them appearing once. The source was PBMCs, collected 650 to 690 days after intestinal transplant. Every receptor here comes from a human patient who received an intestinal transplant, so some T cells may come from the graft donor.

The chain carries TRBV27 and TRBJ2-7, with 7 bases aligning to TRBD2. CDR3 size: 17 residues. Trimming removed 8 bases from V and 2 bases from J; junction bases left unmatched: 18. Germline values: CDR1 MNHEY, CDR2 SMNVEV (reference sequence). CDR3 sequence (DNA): TGTGCCAGCCCAATCCAAGGGTCGGGGGGACCTACCTACGAGCAGTACTTC. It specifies CASPIQGSGGPTYEQYF.

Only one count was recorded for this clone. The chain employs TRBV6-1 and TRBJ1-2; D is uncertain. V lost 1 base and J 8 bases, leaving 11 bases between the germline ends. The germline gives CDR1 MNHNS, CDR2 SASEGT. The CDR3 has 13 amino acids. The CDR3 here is CASSEGTSAGYTF. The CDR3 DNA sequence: TGTGCCAGCAGTGAAGGGACCTCGGCCGGCTACACCTTC.

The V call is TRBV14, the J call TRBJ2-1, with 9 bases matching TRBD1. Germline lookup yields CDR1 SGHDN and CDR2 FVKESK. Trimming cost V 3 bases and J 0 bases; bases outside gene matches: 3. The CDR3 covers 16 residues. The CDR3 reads CASSQGTGTSYNEQFF. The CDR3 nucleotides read TGTGCCAGCAGCCAGGGGACAGGGACCTCCTACAATGAGCAGTTCTTC. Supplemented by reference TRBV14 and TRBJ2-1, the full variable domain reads EAGVTQFPSHSVIEKGQTVTLRCDPISGHDNLYWYRRVMGKEIKFLLHFVKESKQDESGMPNNRFLAERTGGTYSTLKVQPAELEDSGVYFCASSQGTGTSYNEQFFGPGTRLTVL.

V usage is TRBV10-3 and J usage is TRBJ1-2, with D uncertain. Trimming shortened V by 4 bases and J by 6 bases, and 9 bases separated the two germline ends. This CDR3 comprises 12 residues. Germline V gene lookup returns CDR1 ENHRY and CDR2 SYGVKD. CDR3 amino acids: CAISVAGDGYTF. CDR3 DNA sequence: TGTGCCATCAGTGTCGCAGGTGATGGCTACACCTTC.